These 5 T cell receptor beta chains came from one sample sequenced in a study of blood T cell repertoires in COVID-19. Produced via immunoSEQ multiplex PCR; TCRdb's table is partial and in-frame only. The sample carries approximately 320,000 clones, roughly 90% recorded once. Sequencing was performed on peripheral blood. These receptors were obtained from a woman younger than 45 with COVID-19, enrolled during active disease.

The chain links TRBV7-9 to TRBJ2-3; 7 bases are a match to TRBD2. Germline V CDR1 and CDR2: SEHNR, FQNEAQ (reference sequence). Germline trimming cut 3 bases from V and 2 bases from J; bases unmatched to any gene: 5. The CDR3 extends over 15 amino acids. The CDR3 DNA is TGTGCCAGCAGCTTGACTCTAGCGGCCACAGATACGCAGTATTTT. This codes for CASSLTLAATDTQYF.

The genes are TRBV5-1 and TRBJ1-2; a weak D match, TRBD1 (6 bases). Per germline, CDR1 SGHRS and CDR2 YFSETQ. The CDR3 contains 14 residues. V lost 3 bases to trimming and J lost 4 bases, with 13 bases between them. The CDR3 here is CASSSTGSSYGYTF. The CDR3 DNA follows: TGCGCCAGCAGCTCTACAGGGTCCTCCTATGGCTACACCTTC.

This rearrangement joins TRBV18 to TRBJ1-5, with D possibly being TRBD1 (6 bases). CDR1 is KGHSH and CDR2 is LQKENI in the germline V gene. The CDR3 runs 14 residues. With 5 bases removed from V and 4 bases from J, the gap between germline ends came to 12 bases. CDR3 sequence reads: CASSTGYINQPQHF. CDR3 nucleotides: TGTGCCAGCTCAACAGGGTACATTAATCAGCCCCAGCATTTT.

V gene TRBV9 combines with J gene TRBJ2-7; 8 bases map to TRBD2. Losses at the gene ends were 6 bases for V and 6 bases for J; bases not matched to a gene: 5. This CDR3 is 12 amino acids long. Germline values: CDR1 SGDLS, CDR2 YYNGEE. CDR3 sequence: CASKGLDGEQYF. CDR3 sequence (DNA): TGTGCCAGCAAGGGACTAGATGGCGAGCAGTACTTC.

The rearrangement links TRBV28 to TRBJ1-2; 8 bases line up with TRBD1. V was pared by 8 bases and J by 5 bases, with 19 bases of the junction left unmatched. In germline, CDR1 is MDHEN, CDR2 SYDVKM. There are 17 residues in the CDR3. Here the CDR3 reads CASYSVGGPGTGYGYTF. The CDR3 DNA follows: TGTGCCAGCTACAGTGTAGGGGGTCCGGGGACAGGTTATGGCTACACCTTC.